Described below is a single T cell receptor beta chain sequence and its context. These data belong to a study of blood T cell repertoires in COVID-19. The overall study: Sites across the United States, Italy and Spain contributed samples from acute and convalescent COVID-19.

Original data processing: Nucleated cell counts were estimated from reference gene primer amplification. Sequencing used immunoSEQ multiplex PCR; TCRdb keeps in-frame clones, though not all of them. That table is the source of V, J and clone size, and D and trimming were worked out from the DNA. The table has approximately 200,000 clones, 85% seen once; the top ten hold approximately 18%. Per germline, CDR1 SGHTA and CDR2 FQGNSA. The V end was cut by 2 bases, the J end by 6 bases, with 16 bases between. The CDR3 extends over 15 amino acids. In terms of age and location, participants ranged from roughly 18 to 100 years and lived in around 22 US areas. The recovered donors of Cohort 3 showed two negative PCRs, clearance, or symptom resolution.

This receptor was obtained from a man in his forties or fifties who had recovered from COVID-19. The V gene is TRBV7-2, the J gene TRBJ1-2, with D maybe TRBD1 (6 bases). What was sequenced was PBMCs or T cells enriched from blood (not recorded which). The CDR3 region is CASSLLQGIVDGYTF. The CDR3 bases are TGTGCCAGCAGCTTACTACAGGGTATAGTTGATGGCTACACCTTC.